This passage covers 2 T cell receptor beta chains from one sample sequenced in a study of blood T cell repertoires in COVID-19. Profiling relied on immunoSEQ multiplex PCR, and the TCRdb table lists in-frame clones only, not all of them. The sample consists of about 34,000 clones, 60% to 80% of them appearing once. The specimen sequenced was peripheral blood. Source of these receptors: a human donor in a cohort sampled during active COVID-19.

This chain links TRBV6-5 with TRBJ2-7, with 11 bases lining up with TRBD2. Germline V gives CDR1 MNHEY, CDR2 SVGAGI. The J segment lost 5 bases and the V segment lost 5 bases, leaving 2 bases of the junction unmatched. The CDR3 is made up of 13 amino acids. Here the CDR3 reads CASSKTSGNEQYF. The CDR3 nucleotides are TGTGCCAGCAGTAAGACTAGCGGGAACGAGCAGTACTTC.

CDR3 bases: TGTGCCAGCAGGAAGACAGTGAACACTGAAGCTTTCTTT. Its translation is CASRKTVNTEAFF. The rearrangement uses TRBV12-3 or TRBV12-4 and TRBJ1-1; D may be TRBD1 (5 bases). Trimming stripped 6 bases from V and 0 bases from J, with 8 bases between. The CDR3 is 13 residues long.